This TCR beta chain was identified in a study of CD8+ T cells in alopecia areata. RNA was isolated and reverse transcribed to cDNA, the sequencing template. This table comes from immunoSEQ multiplex PCR, and its TCRdb copy is limited to in-frame clones, with some not included. The data contain about 200,000 clones, roughly three fifths of them singletons. This clone was observed once. Antigen unknown. Study conclusions and caveats: Scalp sample sequencing also detects resident alphabeta T cells of normal skin.

There are 15 residues in the CDR3. Germline lookup yields CDR1 MNHEY and CDR2 SVGAGI. V was clipped by 5 bases and J by 0 bases, with 13 bases between them. This chain joins TRBV6-5 and TRBJ1-1; no clear D. This receptor was taken from a human donor in good health. Sequenced material: CD8+ T cells sorted from blood. In DNA, the CDR3 is TGTGCCAGCAGTAATCACAGAACTATGAACACTGAAGCTTTCTTT. Protein sequence: CASSNHRTMNTEAFF.